One sample yielded the 6 T cell receptor beta chains listed below, sequenced in a study of T cell repertoires in cytomegalovirus infection. From the reads, TCRdb called clonotypes with MiXCR, one entry per CDR3 protein. The sample consists of about 450,000 distinct CDR3 sequences, approximately 30% of them appearing once. Sequenced: PBMCs. These receptors were taken from a human donor in good health (CMV status not recorded). Some clones in this sample may be carry-over from other donors' samples.

As to this clonotype: A much more abundant neighbour one base away suggests this may be a read error. The chain links TRBV7-3 to TRBJ2-1, with 8 positions matching TRBD1. V shed 2 bases, J shed 2 bases, and the junction held 17 bases outside the gene matches. CDR3 length equals 20 residues. Germline V CDR1 and CDR2: SGHTA, FQGTGA. The CDR3 sequence is CASSLFGRGRVTGTYNEQFF. The DNA for the CDR3 is TGTGCCAGCAGCTTATTCGGCAGGGGGCGCGTAACGGGCACCTACAATGAGCAGTTCTTC.

As regards this clonotype: This may arise from a read error, as a much more abundant clone is one base away. This rearrangement joins TRBV7-2 to TRBJ2-2; 11 nucleotides align to TRBD2. The V gene's germline CDR1 is SGHTA and CDR2 FQGNSA. This CDR3 is built from 16 residues. Trimming removed 7 bases from V and 12 bases from J; junction bases left unmatched: 16. The DNA of the CDR3 is TGTGCCAGCACCAAGGGGACTAGCGGACTAGGGGGGAAGCTGTTTTTT. It yields the protein CASTKGTSGLGGKLFF. Supplemented by reference TRBV7-2 and TRBJ2-2, the full variable domain reads GAGVSQSPSNKVTEKGKDVELRCDPISGHTALYWYRQSLGQGLEFLIYFQGNSAPDKSGLPSDRFSAERTGGSVSTLTIQRTQQEDSAVYLCASTKGTSGLGGKLFFGEGSRLTVL.

This clonotype has more than one count but fewer than ten. The J gene is TRBJ2-3, the V gene TRBV19, with D unresolved. The germline V gene has CDR1 LNHDA and CDR2 SQIVND (reference sequence). Trimming cost V 9 bases and J 6 bases, with 22 bases left between them. The CDR3 spans 15 residues. The CDR3 sequence: CASAQRNSVADTQYF. CDR3 coding DNA: TGTGCCAGCGCACAGAGAAACAGTGTCGCCGATACGCAGTATTTT.

In this sample, this clonotype turned up a few times. This chain links TRBV6-1 with TRBJ1-4; D ambiguous. The CDR3 spans 13 residues. Trimming pared 5 bases from V and 5 bases from J, leaving 9 bases between. Looked up from germline, CDR1 is MNHNS and CDR2 is SASEGT. The chain's CDR3 is CASSPGVNEKLFF. As DNA, the CDR3 is TGTGCCAGCAGTCCAGGTGTGAATGAAAAACTGTTTTTT.

Points on this clonotype: A read error is possible here, since a much larger clone lies one base away. Because the CDR3 is missing its conserved closing phenylalanine or tryptophan, this is likely a read error. The rearrangement uses TRBV7-2 and TRBJ2-7; a weak D match, TRBD2 (7 bases). The germline gives CDR1 SGHTA, CDR2 FQGNSA. The length of the CDR3 is 15 residues. Trimming stripped 7 bases from V and 4 bases from J, with 20 bases between. The CDR3 protein is CASTKGGANVYEQYL. The CDR3 nucleotides read TGTGCCAGCACCAAGGGGGGGGCCAACGTATACGAGCAGTACTTA.

This clonotype was detected a few times. CDR3 sequence: CATSINRAQREYF. CDR3 in DNA: TGTGCCACCAGCATAAACAGGGCCCAGAGGGAGTATTTT. The rearrangement uses TRBV15 and TRBJ2-3, with a tentative D call TRBD1 (6 bases). The CDR3 is made up of 13 amino acids. The germline V gene has CDR1 LNHNV and CDR2 YYDKDF (reference sequence). The ends were cut back, 4 bases at V and 13 bases at J, with 18 bases in the middle.